The clone carrying this T cell receptor beta chain was seen ten or more times. Each CDR3 protein gets one entry after TCRdb re-called the RT-PCR reads with MiXCR. The sample carries 650,000 to 800,000 distinct CDR3 sequences, approximately 15% recorded once. Looked up from germline, CDR1 is SGHVS and CDR2 is FQNEAQ. The CDR3 has 15 amino acids. V lost 1 base, J lost 5 bases, and 11 bases lay in between. The sequenced sample was memory CD4+ T cells from blood. The chain is built from TRBV7-8 and TRBJ1-4; D unclear. The TCR sequence derives from a female donor in good health, serving as a healthy control. The DNA of the CDR3 is TGTGCCAGCAGCTTAGAAGCTCAGGAAAATGAAAAACTGTTTTTT. Protein: CASSLEAQENEKLFF.